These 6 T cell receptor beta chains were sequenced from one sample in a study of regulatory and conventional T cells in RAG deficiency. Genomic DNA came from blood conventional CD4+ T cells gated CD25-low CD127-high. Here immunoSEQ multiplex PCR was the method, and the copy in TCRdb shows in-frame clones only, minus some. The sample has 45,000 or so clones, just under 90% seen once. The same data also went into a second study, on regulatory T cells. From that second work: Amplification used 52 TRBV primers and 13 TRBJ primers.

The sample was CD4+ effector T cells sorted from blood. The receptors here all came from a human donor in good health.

This CDR3 reads CASSRTDTQYF. Written as DNA, the CDR3 is TGTGCCAGCAGCCGCACAGATACGCAGTATTTT. The rearrangement uses TRBV28 and TRBJ2-3; D is uncertain. This CDR3 comprises 11 residues. Trimming left V 6 bases short and J 1 base short, with 2 bases between. Germline V gene lookup returns CDR1 MDHEN and CDR2 SYDVKM.

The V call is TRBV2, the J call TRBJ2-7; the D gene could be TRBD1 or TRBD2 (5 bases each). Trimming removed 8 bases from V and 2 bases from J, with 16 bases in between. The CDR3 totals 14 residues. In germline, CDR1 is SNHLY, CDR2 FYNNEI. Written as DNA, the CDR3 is TGTGCCAGCCGAAACCCGGGACGGGCCTACGAGCAGTACTTC. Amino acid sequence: CASRNPGRAYEQYF. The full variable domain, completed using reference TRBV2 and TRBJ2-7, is EPEVTQTPSHQVTQMGQEVILRCVPISNHLYFYWYRQILGQKVEFLVSFYNNEISEKSEIFDDQFSVERPDGSNFTLKIRSTKLEDSAMYFCASRNPGRAYEQYFGPGTRLTVT.

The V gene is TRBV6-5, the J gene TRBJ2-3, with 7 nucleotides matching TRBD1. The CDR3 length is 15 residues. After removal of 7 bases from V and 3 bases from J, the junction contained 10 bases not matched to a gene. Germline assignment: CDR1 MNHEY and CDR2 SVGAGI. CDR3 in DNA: TGTGCCAGCAAAAGGGGGCAGGGTGTGACAGATACGCAGTATTTT. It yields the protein CASKRGQGVTDTQYF.

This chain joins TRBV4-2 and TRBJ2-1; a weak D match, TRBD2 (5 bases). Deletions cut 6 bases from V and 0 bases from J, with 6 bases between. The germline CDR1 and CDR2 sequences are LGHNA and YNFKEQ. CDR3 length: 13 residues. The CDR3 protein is CASRDYSYNEQFF. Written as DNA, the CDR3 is TGTGCCAGCAGAGACTACTCCTACAATGAGCAGTTCTTC.

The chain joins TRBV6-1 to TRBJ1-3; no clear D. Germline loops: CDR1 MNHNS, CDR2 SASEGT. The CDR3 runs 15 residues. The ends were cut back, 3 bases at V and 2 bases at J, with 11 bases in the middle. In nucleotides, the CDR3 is TGTGCCAGCAGTGATACGTGGGAAACTGGAAACACCATATATTTT. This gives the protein CASSDTWETGNTIYF.

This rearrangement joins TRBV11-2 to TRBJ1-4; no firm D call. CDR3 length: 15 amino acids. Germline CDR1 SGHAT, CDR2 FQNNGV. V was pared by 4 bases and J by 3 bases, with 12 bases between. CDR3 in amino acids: CASSSQVAANEKLFF. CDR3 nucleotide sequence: TGTGCCAGCAGCTCCCAGGTGGCGGCTAATGAAAAACTGTTTTTT.